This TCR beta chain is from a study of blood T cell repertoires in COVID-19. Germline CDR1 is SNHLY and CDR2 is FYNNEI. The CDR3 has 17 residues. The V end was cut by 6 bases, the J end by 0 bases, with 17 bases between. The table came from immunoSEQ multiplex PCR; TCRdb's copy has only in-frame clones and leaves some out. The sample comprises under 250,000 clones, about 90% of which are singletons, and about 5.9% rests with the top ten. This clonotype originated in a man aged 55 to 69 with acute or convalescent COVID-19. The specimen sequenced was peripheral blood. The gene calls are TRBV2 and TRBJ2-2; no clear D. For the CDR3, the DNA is TGTGCCAGCAGCGTCTCGGCCCTAGGCGCGAACACCGGGGAGCTGTTTTTT. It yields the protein CASSVSALGANTGELFF.